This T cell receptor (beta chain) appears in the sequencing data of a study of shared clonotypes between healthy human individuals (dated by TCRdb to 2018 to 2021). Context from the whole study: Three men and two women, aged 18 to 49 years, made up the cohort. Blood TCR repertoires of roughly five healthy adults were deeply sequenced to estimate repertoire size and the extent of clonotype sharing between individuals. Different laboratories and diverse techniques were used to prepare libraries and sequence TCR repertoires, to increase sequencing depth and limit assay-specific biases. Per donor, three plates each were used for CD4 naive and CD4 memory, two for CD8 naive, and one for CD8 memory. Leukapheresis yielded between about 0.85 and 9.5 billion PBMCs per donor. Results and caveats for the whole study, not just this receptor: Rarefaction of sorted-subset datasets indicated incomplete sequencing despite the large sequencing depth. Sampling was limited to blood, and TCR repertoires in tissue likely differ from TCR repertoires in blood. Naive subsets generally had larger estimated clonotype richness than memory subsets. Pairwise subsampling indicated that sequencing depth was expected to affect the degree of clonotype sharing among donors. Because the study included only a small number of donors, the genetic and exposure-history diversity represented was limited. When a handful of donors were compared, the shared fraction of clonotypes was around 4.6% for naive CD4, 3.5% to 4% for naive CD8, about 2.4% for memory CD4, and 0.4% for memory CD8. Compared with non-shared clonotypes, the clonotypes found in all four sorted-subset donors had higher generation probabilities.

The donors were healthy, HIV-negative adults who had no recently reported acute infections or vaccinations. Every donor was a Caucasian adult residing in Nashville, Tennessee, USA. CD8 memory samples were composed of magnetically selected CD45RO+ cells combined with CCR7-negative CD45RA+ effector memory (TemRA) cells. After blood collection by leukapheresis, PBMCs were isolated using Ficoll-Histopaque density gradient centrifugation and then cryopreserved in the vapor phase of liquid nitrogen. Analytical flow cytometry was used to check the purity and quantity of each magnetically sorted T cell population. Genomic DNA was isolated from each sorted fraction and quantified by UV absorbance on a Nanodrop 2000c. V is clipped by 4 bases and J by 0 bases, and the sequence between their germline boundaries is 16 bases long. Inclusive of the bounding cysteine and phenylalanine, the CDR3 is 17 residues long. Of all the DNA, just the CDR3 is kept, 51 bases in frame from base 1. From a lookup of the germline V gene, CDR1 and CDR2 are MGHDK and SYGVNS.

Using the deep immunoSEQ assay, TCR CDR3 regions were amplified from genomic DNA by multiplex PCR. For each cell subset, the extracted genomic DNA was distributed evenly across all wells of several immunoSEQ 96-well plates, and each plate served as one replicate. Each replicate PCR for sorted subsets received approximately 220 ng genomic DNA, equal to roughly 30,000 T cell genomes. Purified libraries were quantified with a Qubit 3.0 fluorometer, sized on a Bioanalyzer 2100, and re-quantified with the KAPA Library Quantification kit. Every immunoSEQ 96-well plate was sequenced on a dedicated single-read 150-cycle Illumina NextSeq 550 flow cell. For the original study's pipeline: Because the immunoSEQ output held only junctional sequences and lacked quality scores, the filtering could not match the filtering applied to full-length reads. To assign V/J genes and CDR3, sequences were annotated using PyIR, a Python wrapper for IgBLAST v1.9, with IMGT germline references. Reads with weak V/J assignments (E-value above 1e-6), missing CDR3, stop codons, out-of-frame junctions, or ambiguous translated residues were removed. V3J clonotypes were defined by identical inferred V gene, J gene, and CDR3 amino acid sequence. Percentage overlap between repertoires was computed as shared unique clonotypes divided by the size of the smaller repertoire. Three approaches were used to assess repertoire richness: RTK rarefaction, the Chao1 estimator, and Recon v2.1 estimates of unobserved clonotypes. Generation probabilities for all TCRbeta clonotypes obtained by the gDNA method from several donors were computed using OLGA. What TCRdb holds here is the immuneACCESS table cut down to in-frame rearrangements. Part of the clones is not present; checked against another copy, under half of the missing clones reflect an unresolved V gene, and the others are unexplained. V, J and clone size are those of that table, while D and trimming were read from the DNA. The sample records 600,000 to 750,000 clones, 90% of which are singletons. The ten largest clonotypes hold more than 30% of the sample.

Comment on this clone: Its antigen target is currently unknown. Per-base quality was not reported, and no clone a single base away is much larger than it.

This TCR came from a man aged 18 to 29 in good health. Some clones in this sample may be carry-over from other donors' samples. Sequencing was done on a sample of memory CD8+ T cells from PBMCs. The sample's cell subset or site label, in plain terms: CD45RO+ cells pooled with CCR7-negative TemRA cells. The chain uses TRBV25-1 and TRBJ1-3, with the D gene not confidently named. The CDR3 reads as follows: CASSGPFDLSSGNTIYF. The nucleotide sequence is TGTGCCAGCAGTGGACCTTTTGACCTAAGCTCTGGAAACACCATATATTTT. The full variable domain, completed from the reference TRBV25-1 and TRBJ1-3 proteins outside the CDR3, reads EADIYQTPRYLVIGTGKKITLECSQTMGHDKMYWYQQDPGMELHLIHYSYGVNSTEKGDLSSESTVSRIRTEHFPLTLESARPSHTSQYLCASSGPFDLSSGNTIYFGEGSWLTVV.